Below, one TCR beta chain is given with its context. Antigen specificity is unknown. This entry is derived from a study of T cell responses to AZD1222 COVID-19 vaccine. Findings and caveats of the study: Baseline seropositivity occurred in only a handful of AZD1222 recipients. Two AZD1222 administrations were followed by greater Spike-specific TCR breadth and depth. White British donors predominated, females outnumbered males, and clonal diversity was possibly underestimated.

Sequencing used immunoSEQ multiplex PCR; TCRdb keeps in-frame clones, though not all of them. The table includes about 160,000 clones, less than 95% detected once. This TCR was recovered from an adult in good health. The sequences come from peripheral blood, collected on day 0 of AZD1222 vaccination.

The CDR3 nucleotides are TGTGCCAGCAGCCAGGCGACTAGCAGAGAGACCCAGTACTTC. Amino acid sequence: CASSQATSRETQYF. The V call is TRBV4-2, the J call TRBJ2-5, with 7 bases that match TRBD2. The CDR3 runs to 14 residues. The germline gives CDR1 LGHNA, CDR2 YNFKEQ. J gave up 4 bases and V 3 bases, and 5 bases lay outside the gene matches.